This T cell receptor (beta chain) originates from a study of shared clonotypes between healthy human individuals. Study-wide results and limits: Estimated clonotype richness was generally higher in naive than memory subsets.

Comments on this clone: The antigen remains undetermined.

V was clipped by 6 bases and J by 5 bases; unmatched bases: 5. The CDR3 runs to 13 residues. CDR1 is SGHVS, CDR2 FNYEAQ, per germline. The assay was carried out at the deep level. Assay: immunoSEQ multiplex PCR; the TCRdb copy retains only in-frame clones and omits some. The sample holds roughly 1,500,000 clones, approximately 98.5% seen once. The sequencing sample was made of naive CD4+ T cells sorted from blood. Specified subset: CD45RA+ positively selected. The TCR comes from a man aged 30-40 years in good health. J is TRBJ2-5 and V is TRBV7-6; 8 bases fit TRBD1. The CDR3 DNA sequence: TGTGCCAGCAGACCCAGGGGGCTCGAGACCCAGTACTTC. Its translation: CASRPRGLETQYF.